This T cell receptor beta chain was captured in a study of blood T cell repertoires in COVID-19. Study information: The United States, Italy and Spain provided the acute and convalescent COVID-19 samples. PBMCs, B-cell-depleted T cells, or T cells provided the cDNA or gDNA that made up the material.

Germline assignment: CDR1 KGHDR and CDR2 SFDVKD. This CDR3 contains 16 residues. Note on this clone: The junction departs from germline at one end; a sequencing error may be responsible.

In the original analysis: Scientists estimated how many nucleated cells there were by amplifying reference gene primers. This table comes from immunoSEQ multiplex PCR, and its TCRdb copy is limited to in-frame clones, with some not included. V and J calls and clone size come straight from that table; D and trimming were deduced from the DNA. The profile shows approximately 1,800 clones, around 69% of them singletons. Sequencing input: peripheral blood. The rearrangement uses TRBV24-1 and TRBJ2-3; TRBD1 matches 7 bases. The sequence was obtained from a man aged 70 or older with active COVID-19. CDR3 loop: CAASGGQAFGTDTQYF. Written as DNA, the CDR3 is TGTGCCGCCAGTGGTGGACAGGCTTTCGGCACAGATACGCAGTATTTT.